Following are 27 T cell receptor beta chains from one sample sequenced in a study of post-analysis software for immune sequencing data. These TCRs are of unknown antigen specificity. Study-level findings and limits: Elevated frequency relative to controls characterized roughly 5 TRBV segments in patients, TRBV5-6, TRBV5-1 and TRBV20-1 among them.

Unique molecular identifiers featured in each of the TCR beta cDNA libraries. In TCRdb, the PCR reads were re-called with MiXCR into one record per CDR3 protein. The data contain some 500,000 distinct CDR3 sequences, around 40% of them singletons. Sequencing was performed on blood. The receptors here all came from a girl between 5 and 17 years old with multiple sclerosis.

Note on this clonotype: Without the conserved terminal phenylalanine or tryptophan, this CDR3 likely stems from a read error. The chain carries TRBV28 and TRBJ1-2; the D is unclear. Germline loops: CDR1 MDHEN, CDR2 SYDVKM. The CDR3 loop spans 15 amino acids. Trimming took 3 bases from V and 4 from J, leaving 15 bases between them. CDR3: CASSLPRATPYGYTI. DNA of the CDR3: TGTGCCAGCAGTTTGCCGCGGGCAACGCCCTATGGCTACACCATC.

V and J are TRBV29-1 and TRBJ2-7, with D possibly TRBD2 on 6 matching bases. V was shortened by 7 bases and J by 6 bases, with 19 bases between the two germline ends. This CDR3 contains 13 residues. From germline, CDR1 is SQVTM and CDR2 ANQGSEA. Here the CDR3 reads CSARGGNFCEQYF. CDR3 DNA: TGCAGCGCACGGGGCGGGAACTTCTGCGAGCAGTACTTC.

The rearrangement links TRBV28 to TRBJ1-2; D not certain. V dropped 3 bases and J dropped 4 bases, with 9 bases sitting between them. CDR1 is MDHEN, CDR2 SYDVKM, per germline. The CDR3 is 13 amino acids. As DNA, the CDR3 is TGTGCCAGCAGTTTCTCGGACGGCTATGGCTACACCTTC. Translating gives CASSFSDGYGYTF.

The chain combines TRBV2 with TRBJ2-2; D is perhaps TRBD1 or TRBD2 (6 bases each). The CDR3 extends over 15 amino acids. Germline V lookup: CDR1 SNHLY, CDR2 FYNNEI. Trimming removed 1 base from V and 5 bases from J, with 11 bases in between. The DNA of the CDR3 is TGTGCCAGCAGTGAAGGTACAGGGAGGACCGGGGAGCTGTTTTTT. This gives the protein CASSEGTGRTGELFF.

CDR3 amino acids: CASSYGLDSYNEQFF. The DNA of the CDR3 is TGTGCCAGCAGTTATGGACTCGACTCCTACAATGAGCAGTTCTTC. The rearrangement links TRBV6-2 or TRBV6-3 to TRBJ2-1; a weak D match, TRBD2 (5 bases). Germline CDR1 and CDR2: MNHEY and SVGEGT. This CDR3 is built from 15 residues. Trimming left V 3 bases short and J 0 bases short, with 9 bases between.

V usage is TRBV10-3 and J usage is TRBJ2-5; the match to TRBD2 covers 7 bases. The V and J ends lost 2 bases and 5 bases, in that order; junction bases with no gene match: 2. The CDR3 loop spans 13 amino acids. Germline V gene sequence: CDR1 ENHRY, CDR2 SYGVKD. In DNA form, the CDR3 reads TGTGCCATCAGTGAGGAAGCGGGGGAGACCCAGTACTTC. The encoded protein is CAISEEAGETQYF.

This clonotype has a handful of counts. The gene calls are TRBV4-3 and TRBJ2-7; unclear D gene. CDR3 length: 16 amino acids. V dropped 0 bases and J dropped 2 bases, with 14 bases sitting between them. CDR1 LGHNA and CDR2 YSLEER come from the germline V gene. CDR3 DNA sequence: TGCGCCAGCAGCCAAGATCAAGAAGAGAAGGCCTACGAGCAGTACTTC. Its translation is CASSQDQEEKAYEQYF.

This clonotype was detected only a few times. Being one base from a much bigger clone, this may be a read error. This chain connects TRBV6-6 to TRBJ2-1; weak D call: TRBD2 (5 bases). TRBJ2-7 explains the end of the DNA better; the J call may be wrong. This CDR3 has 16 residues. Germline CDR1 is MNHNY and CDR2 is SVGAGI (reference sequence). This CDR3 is CASSGSGIGSYNEQYF. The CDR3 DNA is TGTGCCAGCAGTGGGTCGGGGATAGGCTCCTACAATGAGCAGTACTTC.

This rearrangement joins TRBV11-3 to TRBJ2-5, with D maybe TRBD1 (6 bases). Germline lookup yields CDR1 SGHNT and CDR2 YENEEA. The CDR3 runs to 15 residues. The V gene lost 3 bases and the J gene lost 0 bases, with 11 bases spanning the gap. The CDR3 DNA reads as TGTGCCAGCAGCTTCAGGGGTTGGGACCAAGAGACCCAGTACTTC. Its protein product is CASSFRGWDQETQYF.

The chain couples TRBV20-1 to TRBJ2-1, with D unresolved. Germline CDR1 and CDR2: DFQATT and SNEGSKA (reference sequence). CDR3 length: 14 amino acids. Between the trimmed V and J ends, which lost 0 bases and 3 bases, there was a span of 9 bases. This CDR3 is CSARDPDYYNEQFF. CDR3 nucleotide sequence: TGCAGTGCTAGAGATCCAGATTACTACAATGAGCAGTTCTTC.

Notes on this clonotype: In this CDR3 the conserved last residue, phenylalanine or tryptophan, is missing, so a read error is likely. CDR3 amino acids: CASSLDPGTSANEQFL. CDR3 sequence (DNA): TGTGCCAGCAGCTTAGACCCCGGGACTAGTGCCAATGAGCAGTTCTTA. The chain is built from TRBV7-2 and TRBJ2-1; TRBD2 matches 8 bases. V lost 1 base, J lost 6 bases, and 8 bases stayed unmatched. CDR1 is SGHTA and CDR2 is FQGNSA in the germline V gene. CDR3 length: 16 residues.

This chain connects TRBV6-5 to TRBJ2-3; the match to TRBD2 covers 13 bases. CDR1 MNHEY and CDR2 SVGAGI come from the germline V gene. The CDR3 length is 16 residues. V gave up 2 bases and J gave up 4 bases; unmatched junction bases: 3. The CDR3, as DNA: TGTGCCAGCAGTTACAGGACTAGCGGGAGCTCAGATACGCAGTATTTT. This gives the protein CASSYRTSGSSDTQYF.

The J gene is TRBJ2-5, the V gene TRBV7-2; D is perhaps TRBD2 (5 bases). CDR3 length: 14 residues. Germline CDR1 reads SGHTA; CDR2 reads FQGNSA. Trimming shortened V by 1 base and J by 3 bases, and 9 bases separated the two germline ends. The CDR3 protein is CASSLGPGKETQYF. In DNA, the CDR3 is TGTGCCAGCAGCTTAGGACCGGGAAAAGAGACCCAGTACTTC.

The CDR3 bases are TGCAGTGCTAGAGATGGAGGGACATCTAGCAATCAGCCCCAGCATTTT. Amino acid sequence: CSARDGGTSSNQPQHF. This chain joins TRBV20-1 and TRBJ1-5; tentative D call: TRBD1 (6 bases). The germline gives CDR1 DFQATT, CDR2 SNEGSKA (reference sequence). The CDR3 covers 16 residues. With 0 bases removed from V and 0 bases from J, the gap between germline ends came to 12 bases.

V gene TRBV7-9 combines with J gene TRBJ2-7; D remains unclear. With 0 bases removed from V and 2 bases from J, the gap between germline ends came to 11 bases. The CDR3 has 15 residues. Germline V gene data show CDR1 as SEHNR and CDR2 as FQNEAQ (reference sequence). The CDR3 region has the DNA TGTGCCAGCAGCTTAGCGGGAAGACCCCCCTACGAGCAGTACTTC. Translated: CASSLAGRPPYEQYF. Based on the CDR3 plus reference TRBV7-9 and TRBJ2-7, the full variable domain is DTGVSQNPRHKITKRGQNVTFRCDPISEHNRLYWYRQTLGQGPEFLTYFQNEAQLEKSRLLSDRFSAERPKGSFSTLEIQRTEQGDSAMYLCASSLAGRPPYEQYFGPGTRLTVT.

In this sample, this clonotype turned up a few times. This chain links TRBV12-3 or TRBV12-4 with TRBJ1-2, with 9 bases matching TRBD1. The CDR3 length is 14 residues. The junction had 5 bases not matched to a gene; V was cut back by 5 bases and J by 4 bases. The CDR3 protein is CASSRGTGFYGYTF. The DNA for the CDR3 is TGTGCCAGCAGTAGGGGGACAGGGTTCTATGGCTACACCTTC.

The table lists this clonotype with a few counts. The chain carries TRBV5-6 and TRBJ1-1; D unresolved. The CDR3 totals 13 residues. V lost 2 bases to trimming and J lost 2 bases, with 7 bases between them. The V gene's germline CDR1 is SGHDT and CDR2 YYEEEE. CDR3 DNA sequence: TGTGCCAGCAGCTTTAACAGAAACACTGAAGCTTTCTTT. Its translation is CASSFNRNTEAFF.

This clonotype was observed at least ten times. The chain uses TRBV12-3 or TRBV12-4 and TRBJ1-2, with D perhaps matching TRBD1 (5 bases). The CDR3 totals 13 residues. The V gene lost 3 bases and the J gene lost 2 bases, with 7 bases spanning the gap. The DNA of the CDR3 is TGTGCCAGCAGTTTTAGGGACAACTATGGCTACACCTTC. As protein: CASSFRDNYGYTF.

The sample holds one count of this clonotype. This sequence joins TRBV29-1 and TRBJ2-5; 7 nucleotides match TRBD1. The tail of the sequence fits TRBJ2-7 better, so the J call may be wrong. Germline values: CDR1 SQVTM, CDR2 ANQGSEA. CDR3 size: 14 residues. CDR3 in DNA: TGCAGCGTTGGACCCCGGACAGGCCGCTACGAGCAGTACTTC. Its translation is CSVGPRTGRYEQYF.

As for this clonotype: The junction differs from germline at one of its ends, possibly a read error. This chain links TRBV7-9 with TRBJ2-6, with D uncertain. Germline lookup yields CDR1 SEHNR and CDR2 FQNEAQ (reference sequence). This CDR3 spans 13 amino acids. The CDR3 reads CSSRSAGANVLTF. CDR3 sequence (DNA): TGTTCCAGCAGGTCCGCTGGGGCCAACGTCCTGACTTTC.

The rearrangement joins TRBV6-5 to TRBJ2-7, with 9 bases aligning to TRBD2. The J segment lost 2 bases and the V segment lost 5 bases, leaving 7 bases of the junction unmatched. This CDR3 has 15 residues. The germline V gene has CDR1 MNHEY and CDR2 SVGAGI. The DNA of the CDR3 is TGTGCCAGCAGTCCAAGCGGGAGGACTCCCTACGAGCAGTACTTC. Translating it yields CASSPSGRTPYEQYF.

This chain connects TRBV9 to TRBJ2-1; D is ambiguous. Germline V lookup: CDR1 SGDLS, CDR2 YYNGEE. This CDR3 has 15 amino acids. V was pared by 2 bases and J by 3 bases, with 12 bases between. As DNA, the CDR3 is TGTGCCAGCAGCGTCGCCCCGCAAAACTACAATGAGCAGTTCTTC. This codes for CASSVAPQNYNEQFF.

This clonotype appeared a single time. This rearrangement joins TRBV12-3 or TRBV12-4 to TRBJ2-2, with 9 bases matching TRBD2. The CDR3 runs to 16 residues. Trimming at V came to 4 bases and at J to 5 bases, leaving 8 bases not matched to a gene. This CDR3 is CASSSLAGPGTGELFF. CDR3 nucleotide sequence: TGTGCCAGCAGTTCACTAGCGGGCCCGGGGACCGGGGAGCTGTTTTTT.

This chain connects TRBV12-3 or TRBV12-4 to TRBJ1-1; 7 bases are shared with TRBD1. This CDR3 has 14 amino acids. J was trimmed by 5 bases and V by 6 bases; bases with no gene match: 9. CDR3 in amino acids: CASRATGSATEAFF. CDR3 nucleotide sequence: TGTGCCAGCAGGGCGACAGGGTCGGCGACTGAAGCTTTCTTT.

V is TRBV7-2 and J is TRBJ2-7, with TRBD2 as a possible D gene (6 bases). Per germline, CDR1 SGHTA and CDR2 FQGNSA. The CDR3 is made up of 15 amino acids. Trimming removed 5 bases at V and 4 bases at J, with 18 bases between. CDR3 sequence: CASSGRRATWYEQYF. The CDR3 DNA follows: TGTGCCAGCAGCGGCAGGAGGGCCACCTGGTACGAGCAGTACTTC.

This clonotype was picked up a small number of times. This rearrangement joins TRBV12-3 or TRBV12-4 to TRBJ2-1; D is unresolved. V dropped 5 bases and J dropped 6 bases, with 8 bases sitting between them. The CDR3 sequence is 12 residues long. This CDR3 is CASSPASNEQFF. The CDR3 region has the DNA TGTGCCAGCAGTCCGGCGAGCAATGAGCAGTTCTTC.

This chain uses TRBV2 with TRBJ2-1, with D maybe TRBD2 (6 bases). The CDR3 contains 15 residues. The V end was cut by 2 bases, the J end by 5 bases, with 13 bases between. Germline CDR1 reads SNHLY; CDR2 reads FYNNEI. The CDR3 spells CASSEHSGDHNEQFF. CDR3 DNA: TGTGCCAGCAGTGAACATAGCGGAGATCACAATGAGCAGTTCTTC.